A single sample is the source of the 30 T cell receptor beta chains below, sequenced in a study of T cells after yellow fever vaccination (dated by TCRdb to about 2019). Library preparation was by 5' RACE. The reads were generated on an Illumina HiSeq 2500. Using fastp at Q25 and MiXCR, TCRdb reprocessed the public reads and kept productive beta chains. For every CDR3 protein sequence, its rows merge into one entry that carries the most common genes and DNA. Across this sample there are around 230,000 distinct CDR3 sequences, with around 6.7% seen only once. The ten largest clonotypes hold roughly 1% of the sample. Reading the label with the study, this specimen's treatment or condition is: live attenuated yellow fever vaccine strain. Source: CD4+ T cells sorted from PBMCs, taken on the day of the yellow fever booster vaccination. Receptors originate from a man aged 25 to 45 who received the YFV17D yellow fever vaccine.

This clonotype occurred a few times. The chain uses TRBV5-4 and TRBJ1-1; 9 nucleotides match TRBD1. The V gene end was trimmed by 0 bases and the J gene end by 11 bases; junction bases not matched to a gene: 8. From germline, CDR1 is SGHNT and CDR2 YYREEE (reference sequence). This CDR3 is 14 amino acids long. The CDR3 sequence is CASSLAGTGMKAFF. The CDR3 DNA reads TGTGCCAGCAGCTTGGCTGGGACAGGGATGAAGGCTTTCTTT.

This clonotype was found many times. The CDR3 DNA is TGCAGCGCTTACGGGGCTAGCGGGAGGGAGGCCGAGCAGTACTTC. Translation gives CSAYGASGREAEQYF. V and J are TRBV29-1 and TRBJ2-7, with 12 bases fitting TRBD2. Unmatched junction bases numbered 13, after V lost 7 bases and J lost 6 bases. The CDR3 loop spans 15 amino acids. Germline V gene lookup returns CDR1 SQVTM and CDR2 ANQGSEA.

This clonotype has a handful of counts. Written as DNA, the CDR3 is TGTGCCAGCAGTATACAGGGGGATCGGGAAAAACTGTTTTTT. Translation: CASSIQGDREKLFF. The rearrangement uses TRBV12-3 or TRBV12-4 and TRBJ1-4, with TRBD1 matching 8 bases. Trimming removed 5 bases from V and 8 bases from J; junction bases left unmatched: 7. This CDR3 region has 14 residues.

A single count supports this clonotype. V and J are TRBV14 and TRBJ2-1; a possible D gene is TRBD2 (5 bases). The V and J ends lost 0 bases and 10 bases respectively, with 28 bases between them. Germline V gene data show CDR1 as SGHDN and CDR2 as FVKESK. The CDR3 extends over 19 amino acids. The CDR3 loop reads CASSQESRSGGPGAPEQFF. CDR3 nucleotide sequence: TGTGCCAGCAGCCAAGAGTCCCGGAGCGGAGGCCCCGGAGCCCCAGAGCAGTTCTTC.

This clonotype was picked up many times. The chain combines TRBV15 with TRBJ2-2, with TRBD1 as a possible D gene (5 bases). The CDR3 totals 15 residues. Germline V CDR1 and CDR2: LNHNV, YYDKDF (reference sequence). Between the trimmed V and J ends, which lost 4 bases and 6 bases, there was a span of 15 bases. CDR3 in amino acids: CATSTAGLVAGELFF. CDR3 nucleotides: TGTGCCACCAGCACTGCAGGGTTAGTGGCCGGGGAGCTGTTTTTT.

This clonotype was recorded many times. The V call is TRBV7-3, the J call TRBJ2-1, with D tentatively TRBD1 or TRBD2 (6 bases each). The V and J ends lost 5 bases and 3 bases respectively, with 17 bases between them. Looked up from germline, CDR1 is SGHTA and CDR2 is FQGTGA. The CDR3 is made up of 16 amino acids. This CDR3 is CASSPLPRDNYNEQFF. The CDR3 DNA sequence: TGTGCCAGCAGCCCCCTTCCGCGGGACAACTACAATGAGCAGTTCTTC.

J is TRBJ1-1 and V is TRBV29-1; TRBD1 is a possible D gene (5 bases). V shed 8 bases and J shed 4 bases, with 20 bases lying between them. The CDR3 runs 14 residues. Germline CDR1 SQVTM, CDR2 ANQGSEA. CDR3 sequence: CSTSGLSGGTEAFF. The CDR3 bases are TGCAGCACCTCCGGGTTATCGGGGGGCACTGAAGCTTTCTTT.

This chain joins TRBV3-1 and TRBJ1-6; the match to TRBD1 covers 7 bases. The germline V gene has CDR1 LGHDT and CDR2 YNNKEL (reference sequence). The CDR3 has 14 amino acids. Unmatched junction bases numbered 7, after V lost 4 bases and J lost 10 bases. Written as DNA, the CDR3 is TGTGCCAGCAGCCGAACAGGGGTAGGATCACCCCTCCACTTT. Its translation is CASSRTGVGSPLHF.

This clonotype was seen many times. This chain joins TRBV5-1 and TRBJ2-5; no clear D. This CDR3 is 15 amino acids long. The V gene's germline CDR1 is SGHRS and CDR2 YFSETQ. V lost 2 bases to trimming and J lost 1 base, with 12 bases between them. The CDR3 DNA sequence: TGCGCCAGCAGCTTAAGACCGTCCGGCCAAGAGACCCAGTACTTC. Protein product: CASSLRPSGQETQYF.

Many counts were recorded for this clonotype. J is TRBJ1-1 and V is TRBV12-3 or TRBV12-4; D unresolved. Trimming stripped 7 bases from V and 1 base from J, with 13 bases between. The CDR3 is 14 amino acids. As DNA, the CDR3 is TGTGCCAGCACCCCCGGACGGAAGAACACTGAAGCTTTCTTT. It specifies CASTPGRKNTEAFF.

This clonotype was found a few times. Here the CDR3 reads CASTDVGGSFEQFF. DNA for the CDR3: TGTGCCAGCACCGACGTTGGAGGGTCTTTTGAGCAGTTCTTC. The gene calls are TRBV12-3 or TRBV12-4 and TRBJ2-1, with a tentative D call TRBD2 (6 bases). V was pared by 7 bases and J by 9 bases, with 19 bases between. The CDR3 length is 14 residues.

The J gene is TRBJ1-1, the V gene TRBV11-2, with 7 positions matching TRBD1. Germline V CDR1 and CDR2: SGHAT, FQNNGV. The CDR3 runs to 18 residues. Trimming removed 2 bases from V and 1 base from J; junction bases left unmatched: 13. The CDR3 DNA is TGTGCCAGCAGCTTATCAGGGACAGTGTTGTTTGAGAACACTGAAGCTTTCTTT. This translates into CASSLSGTVLFENTEAFF.

The rearrangement uses TRBV18 and TRBJ1-6, with 8 bases identical to TRBD1. The germline CDR1 and CDR2 sequences are KGHSH and LQKENI. The CDR3 spans 15 residues. Unmatched junction bases numbered 7, after V lost 5 bases and J lost 7 bases. The CDR3 region has the DNA TGTGCCAGCTCAAGCGGGACAGGCGGGAATTCACCCCTCCACTTT. Protein product: CASSSGTGGNSPLHF.

This clonotype was observed at least ten times. V and J are TRBV5-1 and TRBJ2-3; D may be TRBD1 (6 bases). V was shortened by 4 bases and J by 3 bases, with 12 bases between the two germline ends. The CDR3 is made up of 14 amino acids. The germline gives CDR1 SGHRS, CDR2 YFSETQ. The CDR3 region is CASSQDSKTDTQYF. Written as DNA, the CDR3 is TGCGCCAGCAGCCAGGACAGCAAGACAGATACGCAGTATTTT.

The rearrangement uses TRBV5-1 and TRBJ2-1, with 9 positions matching TRBD1. J lost 5 bases, V lost 4 bases, and 7 bases had no gene match. The CDR3 spans 15 residues. Germline values: CDR1 SGHRS, CDR2 YFSETQ. CDR3 protein: CASSPLGTGNNEQFF. In DNA form, the CDR3 reads TGCGCCAGCAGCCCCCTCGGGACAGGGAACAATGAGCAGTTCTTC.

This clonotype was found a few times. The genes are TRBV12-3 or TRBV12-4 and TRBJ2-7; D is undetermined. This CDR3 region has 16 residues. Trimming pared 5 bases from V and 0 bases from J, leaving 17 bases between. The CDR3 nucleotides read TGTGCCAGCAGTCCTGGGAAAGGGATGAGCTCCTACGAGCAGTACTTC. Translating gives CASSPGKGMSSYEQYF.

This clonotype occurred many times. The chain is built from TRBV20-1 and TRBJ2-7; 9 bases map to TRBD1. Trimming removed 3 bases from V and 3 bases from J; junction bases left unmatched: 9. The CDR3 loop spans 15 amino acids. Germline lookup yields CDR1 DFQATT and CDR2 SNEGSKA (reference sequence). The CDR3, as DNA: TGCAGTGCTAGTGACTCCGGGACAGGGAACTACGAGCAGTACTTC. As protein: CSASDSGTGNYEQYF.

On this clonotype itself: This may be a read error: a much more frequent sequence differs by one nucleotide. The chain carries TRBV10-2 and TRBJ2-5, with D possibly being TRBD2 (5 bases). Germline V gene lookup returns CDR1 WSHSY and CDR2 SAAADI. V gave up 6 bases and J gave up 2 bases, with 13 bases separating them. This CDR3 has 14 amino acids. The CDR3 protein is CASSRPAVQETQYF. The CDR3 DNA reads TGCGCCAGCAGCCGACCAGCGGTACAAGAGACCCAGTACTTC.

The chain couples TRBV5-1 to TRBJ2-7; D is possibly TRBD1 (6 bases). V lost 3 bases, J lost 3 bases, and 10 bases lay in between. This CDR3 is 13 amino acids long. CDR1 and CDR2 from the germline V gene are SGHRS and YFSETQ. The CDR3 loop is CASSYRTDYEQYF. CDR3 in DNA: TGCGCCAGCAGCTATCGGACAGACTACGAGCAGTACTTC. Looking up the rest from reference TRBV5-1 and TRBJ2-7 gives the full variable domain: KAGVTQTPRYLIKTRGQQVTLSCSPISGHRSVSWYQQTPGQGLQFLFEYFSETQRNKGNFPGRFSGRQFSNSRSEMNVSTLELGDSALYLCASSYRTDYEQYFGPGTRLTVT.

This clonotype appeared a few times. CDR3 in DNA: TGCAGTGCTAGTATGAGCGGAGGAGAGGATGAGCAGTTCTTC. It translates to CSASMSGGEDEQFF. V usage is TRBV20-1 and J usage is TRBJ2-1, with D possibly matching TRBD2 (5 bases). Germline CDR1 DFQATT, CDR2 SNEGSKA (reference sequence). Trimming stripped 3 bases from V and 8 bases from J, with 17 bases between. This CDR3 has 14 residues.

The J gene is TRBJ2-1, the V gene TRBV6-2 or TRBV6-3; a possible D gene is TRBD1 (7 bases). The CDR3 length is 11 residues. The V end lost 6 bases, the J end lost 11 bases, and 11 bases lay between the germline ends. Per germline, CDR1 MNHEY and CDR2 SVGEGT. The CDR3 DNA reads TGTGCCAGCAGCCAGGGGGGCCAGCAGTTCTTC. This codes for CASSQGGQQFF.

Many counts were recorded for this clonotype. Germline is not matched at one junction end, which may reflect a read error. The V call is TRBV14, the J call TRBJ2-7; possibly TRBD1 or TRBD2 for D (7 bases each). The CDR3 runs to 13 residues. CDR1 is SGHDN, CDR2 FVKESK, per germline. In DNA form, the CDR3 reads TGTGCCAGCAGCTCCCGACAGGGATTCGGGAGGCACTTC. Its protein product is CASSSRQGFGRHF.

This clonotype was detected ten times or more. This chain links TRBV5-5 with TRBJ2-3, with 9 bases identical to TRBD2. J gave up 5 bases and V 2 bases, and 6 bases lay outside the gene matches. Germline CDR1 reads SGHKS; CDR2 reads YYEKEE (reference sequence). CDR3 length: 15 residues. CDR3 nucleotides: TGTGCCAGCAGCTTCCATTTAGCGGGAGTAGATACGCAGTATTTT. Amino acids: CASSFHLAGVDTQYF.

This clonotype was seen many times. The chain combines TRBV24-1 with TRBJ2-1, with 12 bases identical to TRBD2. Germline V gene lookup returns CDR1 KGHDR and CDR2 SFDVKD. The CDR3 runs 15 residues. V lost 4 bases to trimming and J lost 8 bases; unmatched junction nucleotides: 5. The DNA of the CDR3 is TGTGCCACCAGTGAGGCGACTAGCGGGAGCTATGAGCAGTTCTTC. It encodes CATSEATSGSYEQFF.

This clonotype was counted between two and nine times. The chain uses TRBV18 and TRBJ2-3, with a weak D call TRBD2 (6 bases). This CDR3 has 16 residues. Germline V gene sequence: CDR1 KGHSH, CDR2 LQKENI. V lost 5 bases and J 1 base, leaving 16 bases between the germline ends. The CDR3 spells CASSARGSGGTDTQYF. The DNA for the CDR3 is TGTGCCAGCTCAGCAAGGGGATCGGGGGGCACAGATACGCAGTATTTT.

The chain employs TRBV5-5 and TRBJ2-1; D not resolved. The CDR3 is 13 amino acids. Trimming removed 1 base at V and 9 bases at J, with 11 bases between. Germline V gives CDR1 SGHKS, CDR2 YYEKEE (reference sequence). CDR3 DNA sequence: TGTGCCAGCAGCTTGATAGGGTCGGGTGAGCAGTTCTTC. Translated: CASSLIGSGEQFF.

Worth noting for this clonotype: With a much larger clone just one base away, this may be a read error. This rearrangement joins TRBV4-1 to TRBJ2-3; 7 bases map to TRBD1. The CDR3 sequence is 17 residues long. From germline, CDR1 is MGHRA and CDR2 YSYEKL. The CDR3 sequence is CASSQARGTAYTETQYF. The DNA of the CDR3 is TGCGCCAGCAGCCAGGCTAGAGGGACAGCTTACACAGAGACGCAGTATTTT.

The chain couples TRBV7-2 to TRBJ1-1, with 7 bases matching TRBD1. CDR1 and CDR2 from the germline V gene are SGHTA and FQGNSA. This CDR3 region has 14 residues. V shed 5 bases, J shed 4 bases, and the junction held 7 bases outside the gene matches. The CDR3 DNA reads as TGTGCCAGCAGCCAGACAGGGAGGACCACTGAAGCTTTCTTT. Its translation is CASSQTGRTTEAFF.

This chain links TRBV20-1 with TRBJ2-1; TRBD2 aligns across 8 bases. CDR1 is DFQATT and CDR2 is SNEGSKA in the germline V gene (reference sequence). The trim removed 3 bases at V and 7 bases at J, leaving 14 bases unmatched. The CDR3 runs 16 residues. This CDR3 is CSARGGAGVLGNEQFF. CDR3 coding DNA: TGCAGTGCTAGGGGTGGAGCGGGAGTTTTGGGGAATGAGCAGTTCTTC.

The chain is built from TRBV18 and TRBJ2-7, with 7 bases that match TRBD1. Germline lookup yields CDR1 KGHSH and CDR2 LQKENI. J lost 1 base, V lost 3 bases, and 12 bases had no gene match. CDR3 length: 17 amino acids. The CDR3 bases are TGTGCCAGCTCACCCCTTCCGACAGGGATAGTTTCCTACGAGCAGTACTTC. This codes for CASSPLPTGIVSYEQYF.